Included here is one TCR beta chain sequence, with context. Ten or more counts support this clonotype. It lacks a known antigen. The sample holds no much larger clone one base away, and base qualities are not on file. Spanning cysteine to phenylalanine, the CDR3 consists of 12 amino acids. The sequence is cut down to CDR3 DNA, 36 bases in frame from base 1. The germline V gene (reference sequence) supplies CDR1 DFQATT and CDR2 SNEGSKA. V and J lose 3 bases and 2 bases, and a span of 8 bases separates them. Data came from an Illumina HiSeq 2500. TCR beta libraries were prepared by quantitative 5'-RACE with molecular barcodes. As for the authors' bioinformatics: A new computational method based on a probabilistic model of VDJ rearrangement was used to identify disease-linked TCR variants. In TCRdb, the public reads were trimmed at Q25 with fastp and aligned with MiXCR, with productive beta chains retained. Every entry covers one CDR3 protein and lists the most common genes and DNA from its rows. It is TCRdb's table, rather than the study itself, that gives the V and J calls and clone size. The sample table shows about 700,000 distinct CDR3 sequences, and under 20% are seen once. Around 19% of the sample is held by the ten biggest clonotypes.

The data were obtained in a study of CD8 T cells in ankylosing spondylitis (dated by TCRdb to about 2017). Describing the broader study: The study set out to find disease-linked TCR variants by profiling T cell receptor beta repertoires in ankylosing spondylitis patients and healthy donors. The whole study cohort included 85 to 120 healthy donors and 20 to 30 ankylosing spondylitis patients. Samples of peripheral blood were taken, and for ankylosing spondylitis patients, synovial fluid was collected as well.

Overall results and qualifications from the work: In peripheral blood, the disease-linked clones were found at relatively low frequencies and had a CD8+ phenotype. Some motif variants were previously reported in synovial fluid and blood of reactive arthritis patients, suggesting common disease-initiation mechanisms. Significant enrichment of the disease-linked clones was reported in matched synovial fluid samples from ankylosing spondylitis patients. Blood from ankylosing spondylitis patients appeared to be characterized by a TCR beta motif composed of roughly eight highly homologous amino acid variants.

Rearrangement joined TRBV20-1 to TRBJ2-7; the D gene is perhaps TRBD1, on 5 matching bases. The sequence derives from a male donor with ankylosing spondylitis. The sequencing input was blood, either unsorted or a sorted T cell fraction (not recorded which). The CDR3 amino acid sequence is: CSASQGPYEQYF. The sequence in DNA is TGCAGTGCTAGCCAGGGCCCCTACGAGCAGTACTTC.